A single sample gave rise to the 7 T cell receptor beta chains below, sequenced in a study of T cells in Graves' hyperthyroidism and ophthalmopathy. Researchers amplified the TCR beta CDR3 regions from RNA transcripts. First-round RT-PCR with HTBI primers amplified the TCR CDR3 region. MiXCR, run by TCRdb on the multiplex PCR reads, gives a single entry per CDR3 protein. Of around 760,000 distinct CDR3 sequences listed, 30% to 40% are singletons. The sequenced sample consisted of blood. The receptors here all came from a woman aged 40 to 50 with Graves' hyperthyroidism.

This clonotype occurred a few times. The V call is TRBV25-1, the J call TRBJ2-7, with 9 bases that match TRBD1. This CDR3 comprises 14 residues. Trimming removed 6 bases from V and 5 bases from J; junction bases left unmatched: 8. CDR1 and CDR2 from the germline V gene are MGHDK and SYGVNS. The CDR3 coding sequence is TGTGCCAGCAGGGGGGACAGGGACTGGAACGAGCAGTACTTC. Its protein product is CASRGDRDWNEQYF.

This rearrangement joins TRBV19 to TRBJ2-7; D unresolved. V was cut by 6 bases and J by 3 bases, with 21 bases left in between. Germline values: CDR1 LNHDA, CDR2 SQIVND (reference sequence). CDR3 length: 16 residues. For the CDR3, the DNA is TGTGCCAGTAGCCCCGCCGACCGACGCCACCACTACGAGCAGTACTTC. This codes for CASSPADRRHHYEQYF.

A note on this clonotype: The junction and the germline gene differ at one end; a read error may be behind it. The chain couples TRBV20-1 to TRBJ2-5, with D maybe TRBD2 (5 bases). This CDR3 contains 13 residues. The germline CDR1 and CDR2 sequences are DFQATT and SNEGSKA (reference sequence). CDR3 amino acids: CGARYRGEETQYF. As DNA, the CDR3 is TGTGGTGCTAGGTATCGGGGAGAAGAGACCCAGTACTTC.

This clonotype was counted a single time. This may stem from a read error, because a much larger clone lies one nucleotide away. The CDR3 DNA reads TGTGCCAGCAGCTCTGACGGTACAGGGGAATACTACGAGCAGTACTTC. Translated: CASSSDGTGEYYEQYF. The V gene is TRBV7-9, the J gene TRBJ2-5; 7 bases fit TRBD1. The J call is doubtful: the DNA matches TRBJ2-7 better. Germline-derived CDR1 and CDR2 are SEHNR and FQNEAQ (reference sequence). CDR3 length equals 16 residues.

This clonotype was recorded many times. This chain connects TRBV14 to TRBJ1-2; D is uncertain. The germline CDR1 and CDR2 sequences are SGHDN and FVKESK. Deletions cut 0 bases from V and 8 bases from J, with 16 bases between. This CDR3 region has 15 residues. As DNA, the CDR3 is TGTGCCAGCAGCCAAGATCGAAGGGAAATTGGGGGCTACACCTTC. It codes for CASSQDRREIGGYTF.

The sample holds one count of this clonotype. V usage is TRBV7-9 and J usage is TRBJ1-4; no clear D. Germline lookup yields CDR1 SEHNR and CDR2 FQNEAQ (reference sequence). Trimming removed 1 base from V and 10 bases from J, with 10 bases in between. The CDR3 runs 13 residues. CDR3 residues: CASSLGRGGKLFF. The DNA of the CDR3 is TGTGCCAGCAGCTTAGGGCGGGGTGGAAAACTGTTTTTT.

The table lists this clonotype with a few counts. This chain links TRBV5-4 with TRBJ2-7; 9 bases agree with TRBD1. Germline-derived CDR1 and CDR2 are SGHNT and YYREEE (reference sequence). The CDR3 sequence is 15 residues long. With 2 bases clipped from V and 4 bases from J, the junction kept 7 bases outside the gene matches. In DNA form, the CDR3 reads TGTGCCAGCAGCTTCCGGGACAGGGTTCAGTACGAGCAGTACTTC. Translated, it gives CASSFRDRVQYEQYF.